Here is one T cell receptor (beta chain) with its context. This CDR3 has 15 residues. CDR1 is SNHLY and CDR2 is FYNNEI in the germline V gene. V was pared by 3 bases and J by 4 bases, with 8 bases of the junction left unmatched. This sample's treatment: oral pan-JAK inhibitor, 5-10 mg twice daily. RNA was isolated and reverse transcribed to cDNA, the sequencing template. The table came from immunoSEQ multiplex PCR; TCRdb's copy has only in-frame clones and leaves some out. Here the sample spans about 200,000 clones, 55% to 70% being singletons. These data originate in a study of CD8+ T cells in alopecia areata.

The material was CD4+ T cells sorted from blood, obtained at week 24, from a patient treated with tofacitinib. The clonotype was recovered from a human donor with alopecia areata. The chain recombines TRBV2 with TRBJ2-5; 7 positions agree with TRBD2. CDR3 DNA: TGTGCCAGCAGTGAGGCGGCAGGGAGGGGAGAGACCCAGTACTTC. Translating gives CASSEAAGRGETQYF.